Shown below are 7 T cell receptor beta chains from a single sample sequenced in a study of blood T cell repertoires in COVID-19. The table came from immunoSEQ multiplex PCR; TCRdb's copy has only in-frame clones and leaves some out. The sample holds 110,000 or so clones; roughly nine tenths are singletons and the top ten take about 7.4%. The specimen sequenced was peripheral blood. The receptors derive from a man aged 65-85 years who had recovered from COVID-19.

The chain uses TRBV2 and TRBJ2-1, with 7 bases fitting TRBD2. Losses at the gene ends were 9 bases for V and 4 bases for J; bases not matched to a gene: 9. CDR3 length equals 14 residues. Germline CDR1 and CDR2: SNHLY and FYNNEI. The CDR3 loop reads CASNPQGLYNEQFF. DNA of the CDR3: TGTGCCAGTAACCCGCAGGGACTATACAATGAGCAGTTCTTC. The variable domain in full, completed from reference TRBV2 and TRBJ2-1, reads EPEVTQTPSHQVTQMGQEVILRCVPISNHLYFYWYRQILGQKVEFLVSFYNNEISEKSEIFDDQFSVERPDGSNFTLKIRSTKLEDSAMYFCASNPQGLYNEQFFGPGTRLTVL.

The chain is built from TRBV28 and TRBJ2-7, with 13 bases matching TRBD2. The CDR3 has 16 amino acids. Germline V gives CDR1 MDHEN, CDR2 SYDVKM. V shed 3 bases and J 2 bases; nucleotides not matched to a gene: 4. The CDR3 region is CASSFLGLAGAYEQYF. The CDR3 bases are TGTGCCAGCAGTTTCCTCGGACTAGCGGGGGCCTACGAGCAGTACTTC.

The J gene is TRBJ1-2, the V gene TRBV7-6; the match to TRBD1 covers 7 bases. The trim removed 1 base at V and 7 bases at J, leaving 6 bases unmatched. Germline V CDR1 and CDR2: SGHVS, FNYEAQ. The CDR3 length is 14 residues. The CDR3 nucleotides read TGTGCCAGCAGCTTAGATGCAGGGGGAGGTGGCTACACCTTC. Translating gives CASSLDAGGGGYTF.

V usage is TRBV4-3 and J usage is TRBJ1-2; D might be TRBD1 (6 bases). V was trimmed by 4 bases and J by 4 bases, leaving 10 bases between them. The CDR3 is 13 residues long. Germline V gives CDR1 LGHNA, CDR2 YSLEER. CDR3 DNA sequence: TGCGCCAGCAGCCGGGGGCAGACCTATGGCTACACCTTC. This sequence encodes CASSRGQTYGYTF.

The V call is TRBV2, the J call TRBJ2-7, with unresolved D. This CDR3 is 13 amino acids long. Trimming pared 6 bases from V and 2 bases from J, leaving 11 bases between. The germline CDR1 and CDR2 sequences are SNHLY and FYNNEI. This chain's CDR3 is CASRLEVTYEQYF. CDR3 sequence (DNA): TGTGCCAGCAGACTTGAAGTGACCTACGAGCAGTACTTC.

The chain joins TRBV30 to TRBJ2-5; 15 bases fit TRBD2. CDR1 GTSNPN and CDR2 SVGIG come from the germline V gene (reference sequence). The CDR3 spans 18 residues. With V trimmed by 5 bases and J by 0 bases, 10 bases remained unmatched. The CDR3 reads CAWAFGTSGGQYQETQYF. CDR3 DNA: TGTGCCTGGGCCTTCGGGACTAGCGGGGGGCAGTACCAAGAGACCCAGTACTTC.

This chain links TRBV5-6 with TRBJ2-5; D ambiguous. Germline CDR1 reads SGHDT; CDR2 reads YYEEEE. The CDR3 is made up of 14 amino acids. The V gene lost 5 bases and the J gene lost 5 bases, with 16 bases spanning the gap. CDR3 in amino acids: CASRLRLMGETQYF. Written as DNA, the CDR3 is TGTGCCAGCAGACTGCGATTAATGGGCGAGACCCAGTACTTC.